These T cell receptor beta chains were read from a single sample in a study of cytomegalovirus exposure and HLA in healthy donors. Repertoires were generated with immunoSEQ multiplex PCR, while TCRdb's copy carries only in-frame clones and drops some. This table holds roughly 150,000 clones, over 60% found once. Input material: PBMCs. The receptors originated from a man in his forties in good health and CMV-seropositive. CDR3s include the opening cysteine and the closing phenylalanine or tryptophan. The D gene is left open where the match is weak. Clone sizes are given selectively: once, few, many, or a class where the clone is expanded.

j_gene | d_gene | v_gene | abundance | CDR3nt | CDR3aa
TRBJ1-1 | . | TRBV2 | . | TGTGCCAGCAGCGACGGGAGGAGTACTGAAGCTTTCTTT | CASSDGRSTEAFF
TRBJ2-5 | . | TRBV28 | . | TGTGCCAGCAGTTTATTCCCCGTCCAAGAGACCCAGTACTTC | CASSLFPVQETQYF
TRBJ2-7 | . | TRBV6-5 | . | TGTGCCAGTCTCTCCTCTTCCTACGAGCAGTACTTC | CASLSSSYEQYF
TRBJ1-2 | . | TRBV2 | few | TGTGCCAGCACGGTGTCATACAGGGCCTATGGCTACACCTTC | CASTVSYRAYGYTF
TRBJ1-3 | . | TRBV30 | . | TGTGCCTGGAGTCCAGGGTTTCCTGGAAACACCATATATTTT | CAWSPGFPGNTIYF
TRBJ2-1 | . | TRBV11-1 | . | TGTGCCAGCAGAGCGCCAGGGAACGGATTCCCGGAGCAGTTCTTC | CASRAPGNGFPEQFF
TRBJ2-7 | TRBD1 | TRBV5-6 | few | TGTGCCAGCAGCCCCCGACAGACAGGGGGCTACGAGCAGTACTTC | CASSPRQTGGYEQYF
TRBJ1-1 | . | TRBV28 | few | TGTGCCAGCAGTTTGGGAGTGGCAGCAGCTGAAGCTTTCTTT | CASSLGVAAAEAFF
TRBJ2-3 | . | TRBV6-1 | few | TGTGCCAGCAGTGAAGCCTCAGGGAATACGCAGTATTTT | CASSEASGNTQYF
TRBJ1-4 | . | TRBV30 | . | TGTGCCTGGAGTATCGGGGGGACTAATGAAAAACTGTTTTTT | CAWSIGGTNEKLFF
TRBJ2-7 | TRBD2 | TRBV18 | . | TGTGCCAGCTCACCACCGGGACTAGCATCCGAGCAGTACTTC | CASSPPGLASEQYF
TRBJ2-1 | TRBD2 | TRBV19 | . | TGTGCCAGTAGTATAGTGGCTAGCGGGGACTACAATGAGCAGTTCTTC | CASSIVASGDYNEQFF
TRBJ1-2 | . | TRBV18 | . | TGTGCCAGCTCACTTGACAGGCTCAACTATGGCTACACCTTC | CASSLDRLNYGYTF
TRBJ2-7 | TRBD1 | TRBV2 | . | TGTGCCAGCAGACAGGGGGCCTACGAGCAGTACTTC | CASRQGAYEQYF
TRBJ1-1 | . | TRBV6-5 | . | TGTGCCAGCAGTTACGGGCAATTTACCACTGAAGCTTTCTTT | CASSYGQFTTEAFF
TRBJ2-1 | . | TRBV27 | once | TGTGCCAGCAAGGTTGACGGGAGCTCCTACAATGAGCAGTTCTTC | CASKVDGSSYNEQFF
TRBJ2-1 | TRBD2 | TRBV28 | . | TGTGCCAGCAGTCAACCGGGACTAATATCCTACAATGAGCAGTTCTTC | CASSQPGLISYNEQFF
TRBJ2-6 | TRBD1 | TRBV4-3 | . | TGCGCCAGCAGCCAAGATCGTGGGGACAGGGGGAGGTCGGGGGCCAACGGCCTGACTTTC | CASSQDRGDRGRSGANGLTF
TRBJ2-7 | . | TRBV18 | . | TGTGCCAGCTCACCGGGGCGGGATAGCTCCTACGAGCAGTACTTC | CASSPGRDSSYEQYF
TRBJ1-2 | . | TRBV5-1 | . | TGCGCCAGCAGGGAGGGACCCACTAACTATGGCTACACCTTC | CASREGPTNYGYTF
TRBJ1-3 | . | TRBV10-3 | once | TGTGCCATCAGTGACACTTCAGGGTCTGGAAACACCATATATTTT | CAISDTSGSGNTIYF
TRBJ2-7 | . | TRBV7-9 | once | TGTGCCAGCAGCTCCTCTTTGGAGCAGTACTTC | CASSSSLEQYF
TRBJ2-7 | TRBD1 | TRBV6-1 | . | TGTGCCAGCAGGGGGACAGTCTCCTACGAGCAGTACTTC | CASRGTVSYEQYF
TRBJ1-2 | TRBD1 | TRBV5-1 | . | TGCGCCAGCAGCACCGGACAGGGACCCTATGGCTACACCTTC | CASSTGQGPYGYTF
TRBJ2-5 | . | TRBV5-1 | . | TGCGCCAGCAGCTTGGTCCCATCGGGGGGCGGGGAGACCCAGTACTTC | CASSLVPSGGGETQYF
TRBJ2-3 | TRBD1 | TRBV6-5 | . | TGTGCCAGCAGACTAGACAGGGCCACAGATACGCAGTATTTT | CASRLDRATDTQYF
TRBJ2-2 | TRBD1 | TRBV5-6 | . | TGTGCCAGCAGCTTAAGGGACAGGACTACCGGGGAGCTGTTTTTT | CASSLRDRTTGELFF
TRBJ1-1 | . | TRBV11-2 | once | TGTGCCAGCAGCTTAGACCGGGACACAAAAGGGGGAGCTTTCTTT | CASSLDRDTKGGAFF
TRBJ1-1 | . | TRBV5-1 | few | TGCGCCAGCAGCTTGGCAGGGGAGTTTGGCACTGAAGCTTTCTTT | CASSLAGEFGTEAFF
TRBJ2-1 | . | TRBV5-6 | . | TGTGCCAGCAGCTTGGGAGGGGGATACAATGAGCAGTTCTTC | CASSLGGGYNEQFF
TRBJ2-5 | . | TRBV7-6 | few | TGTGCCAGCAGCGTTACCGGGGCTAGCGCCCTGAGGCGGGAGACCCAGTACTTC | CASSVTGASALRRETQYF
TRBJ2-1 | TRBD2 | TRBV28 | few | TGTGCCAGCAGTTTATTGACTAGCGGGACCCACTACAATGAGCAGTTCTTC | CASSLLTSGTHYNEQFF
TRBJ2-1 | TRBD2 | TRBV7-6 | once | TGTGCCAGCAGCTCACTAGCGAATGAGCAGTTCTTC | CASSSLANEQFF
TRBJ2-5 | TRBD2 | TRBV5-1 | . | TGCGCCAGCAGCCCGGGGGGGTCCCGGGAGACCCAGTACTTC | CASSPGGSRETQYF
TRBJ1-6 | . | TRBV7-2 | . | TGTGCCAGCAGCTTAGCCTTTCGGGGTTCACCCCTCCACTTT | CASSLAFRGSPLHF
TRBJ1-1 | . | TRBV6-1 | . | TGTGCCAGCACCGAGGCAGTGAACACTGAAGCTTTCTTT | CASTEAVNTEAFF
TRBJ1-5 | TRBD1 | TRBV28 | . | TGTGCCAGCAATAAACAGGGGAATCAGCCCCAGCATTTT | CASNKQGNQPQHF
TRBJ2-5 | TRBD2 | TRBV2 | . | TGTGCCAGCAGTACTAACGGGGGAGGGGAGACCCAGTACTTC | CASSTNGGGETQYF
TRBJ2-7 | TRBD1 | TRBV5-4 | once | TGTGCCAGCAGCTTACAGGGGGTGTCCTACGAGCAGTACTTC | CASSLQGVSYEQYF
TRBJ2-1 | . | TRBV6-5 | . | TGTGCCAGCAGCCCCTCGCTAGTCACCAATGGGCAGTTCTTC | CASSPSLVTNGQFF
TRBJ2-7 | . | TRBV15 | . | TGTGCCACCAGCAGAGATCTAGCTACCAGCTCCTACGAGCAGTACTTC | CATSRDLATSSYEQYF
TRBJ2-7 | TRBD2 | TRBV10-3 | once | TGTGCCATCTCTAGCGGGAGGACCCAATACGAGCAGTACTTC | CAISSGRTQYEQYF
TRBJ2-3 | TRBD2 | TRBV6-1 | . | TGTGCCAGCAGTGAAGGCCGGGCGGGAGGCGGGAGTGTAGATACGCAGTATTTT | CASSEGRAGGGSVDTQYF
TRBJ1-5 | . | TRBV2 | . | TGTGCCAGCAGTGCCGAGTATAGCAATCAGCCCCAGCATTTT | CASSAEYSNQPQHF
TRBJ1-2 | . | TRBV27 | . | TGTGCCAGCAAATTCGAAGGGGCGGGGAACTATGGCTACACCTTC | CASKFEGAGNYGYTF
TRBJ2-2 | TRBD2 | TRBV5-4 | . | TGTGCCAGCAGCTTGGATCCAGCGGGAATTTACACCGGGGAGCTGTTTTTT | CASSLDPAGIYTGELFF
TRBJ2-7 | . | TRBV14 | few | TGTGCCAGCAGCCAAGAGAACCCGTACAGGGTCCCCTACGAGCAGTACTTC | CASSQENPYRVPYEQYF
TRBJ1-1 | TRBD1 | TRBV19 | . | TGTGCCAGTAGTCTGGCAGGGGGCGCATTTACTGAAGCTTTCTTT | CASSLAGGAFTEAFF
TRBJ2-1 | . | TRBV30 | . | TGTGCCTGGAGTGGGGCCGCAAGCTCCTACAATGAGCAGTTCTTC | CAWSGAASSYNEQFF
TRBJ2-2 | . | TRBV2 | . | TGTGCCAGCAGTCCGGACTTTACCGGGGAGCTGTTTTTT | CASSPDFTGELFF
TRBJ2-1 | TRBD2 | TRBV29-1 | . | TGCAGCGTTGCTCTAGCGGGGCTGGGGGAGCAGTTCTTC | CSVALAGLGEQFF
TRBJ1-2 | TRBD1 | TRBV30 | . | TGTGCCTGGAAGGCAGGGGGGAACTATGGCTACACCTTC | CAWKAGGNYGYTF
TRBJ1-1 | . | TRBV9 | . | TGTGCCAGCAGCCAGTCCGGGGGGAACACTGAAGCTTTCTTT | CASSQSGGNTEAFF